The 3 T cell receptor beta chains below come from one sample, sequenced in a study of technical replicates of blood from a handful of donors. TCRdb's table, derived via immunoSEQ multiplex PCR, lists solely in-frame clones and lacks some. The sample yields around 61,000 clones, about 90% seen once. The sample consisted of PBMCs. These receptor sequences come from a human donor in good health. Some clones in this sample may be carry-over from other donors' samples.

The V call is TRBV18, the J call TRBJ2-7, with TRBD2 as a possible D gene (6 bases). The CDR3 is 15 amino acids. Trimming stripped 1 base from V and 0 bases from J, with 10 bases between. The germline CDR1 and CDR2 sequences are KGHSH and LQKENI. In nucleotides, the CDR3 is TGTGCCAGCTCACCACAGGAGGGGAGCTCCTACGAGCAGTACTTC. It codes for CASSPQEGSSYEQYF.

This chain links TRBV4-2 with TRBJ2-3, with TRBD2 matching 8 bases. The length of the CDR3 is 17 residues. Trimming took 3 bases from V and 10 from J; bases not matched to a gene: 18. Per the germline V gene, CDR1 is LGHNA and CDR2 is YNFKEQ. CDR3 sequence: CASSQNAAAGGVRSQYF. CDR3 nucleotides: TGTGCCAGCAGCCAGAACGCCGCTGCGGGGGGCGTTCGATCGCAGTATTTT.

The chain has TRBV4-3 and TRBJ2-7; D uncertain. Germline V gene lookup returns CDR1 LGHNA and CDR2 YSLEER. The V gene lost 1 base and the J gene lost 6 bases, with 16 bases spanning the gap. CDR3 size: 15 residues. DNA of the CDR3: TGCGCCAGCAGCCAAGGTTACCCCTCCAACGGCGAGCAGTACTTC. Translation gives CASSQGYPSNGEQYF.